This is a list of T cell receptor beta chains from one sample in a study of spatial heterogeneity in lung cancer. TCRdb processed the 5' RACE reads anew with MiXCR; each CDR3 protein has one entry. In the table there are about 100,000 distinct CDR3 sequences, 3.5% to 5% of which are singletons. This sample comprised lung tumor tissue, obtained at surgery. These receptors were obtained from a male donor with early-stage non-small cell lung cancer. Each CDR3 is given without its conserved first and last residue. Each record gives: CDR3 protein, V gene.

CDR3 protein: ASSSTGPTEAF
V gene: TRBV7-2

CDR3 protein: ASSVGTLRRSYEQY
V gene: TRBV28

CDR3 protein: ASSNRWNTIY
V gene: TRBV3-1

CDR3 protein: ASAMNGGKLF
V gene: TRBV25-1

CDR3 protein: ASSPDGRKETQY
V gene: TRBV12-3/TRBV12-4

CDR3 protein: ATSGGSEDTQY
V gene: TRBV15

CDR3 protein: ASSLSGANVLT
V gene: TRBV27

CDR3 protein: SVGQVLGRVNTEAF
V gene: TRBV29-1

CDR3 protein: ASSQDSIRAHEQY
V gene: TRBV14

CDR3 protein: ASSLSQGASGNTIY
V gene: TRBV5-5

CDR3 protein: ASSFRPINQPQH
V gene: TRBV28

CDR3 protein: ASSPGTRSEQF
V gene: TRBV4-1

CDR3 protein: ASSQEETSNQPQH
V gene: TRBV4-2

CDR3 protein: ASSLVGEAEAF
V gene: TRBV5-1

CDR3 protein: ASSLQQGHRDGYT
V gene: TRBV5-1

CDR3 protein: ASGRVNTEAF
V gene: TRBV6-2/TRBV6-3

CDR3 protein: ASSSRRDSYEQY
V gene: TRBV28

CDR3 protein: ASSSVLDRNSPLH
V gene: TRBV5-1

CDR3 protein: SASQGDNYGYT
V gene: TRBV29-1

CDR3 protein: ASSLDRGPVAGNTIY
V gene: TRBV5-4

CDR3 protein: SASPHLLTDTQY
V gene: TRBV20-1

CDR3 protein: ASSLQAASYNEQF
V gene: TRBV5-1

CDR3 protein: ASSQDGRGETQY
V gene: TRBV3-1

CDR3 protein: ASKDTGGTDTQY
V gene: TRBV28

CDR3 protein: ASTRGRPAGDTQY
V gene: TRBV6-6

CDR3 protein: ASSTLDSNQPQH
V gene: TRBV12-3/TRBV12-4

CDR3 protein: ASSLPSGTDTQY
V gene: TRBV25-1

CDR3 protein: ASSLAKGFPDTQY
V gene: TRBV12-3/TRBV12-4

CDR3 protein: ASSLVRMEETQY
V gene: TRBV5-1

CDR3 protein: ASSSGTGNSPLH
V gene: TRBV2

CDR3 protein: ASSLAGYEQY
V gene: TRBV11-2

CDR3 protein: ATKETVNTGELF
V gene: TRBV2

CDR3 protein: ASSVWGGTAPNEKLF
V gene: TRBV27

CDR3 protein: ASSQDLDRKKPQH
V gene: TRBV4-1

CDR3 protein: ASSENFQGRLH
V gene: TRBV6-1

CDR3 protein: ASTGKWGTEAF
V gene: TRBV27

CDR3 protein: ASSRREGSGANVLT
V gene: TRBV6-6

CDR3 protein: ASSLPTDTQY
V gene: TRBV5-1

CDR3 protein: ASSQLEVAETQY
V gene: TRBV4-1

CDR3 protein: ASSLRDRGGDSPLH
V gene: TRBV12-3/TRBV12-4

CDR3 protein: ASSLITDGNQPQH
V gene: TRBV7-8

CDR3 protein: ASSFLGLLGAQY
V gene: TRBV28

CDR3 protein: SVAQGPNEKLF
V gene: TRBV20-1

CDR3 protein: ASSQGGGVRTDTQY
V gene: TRBV28

CDR3 protein: ASSQIENTEAF
V gene: TRBV12-3/TRBV12-4

CDR3 protein: ASSSRRGANEQF
V gene: TRBV6-5

CDR3 protein: ASSQDPGHLKGGEAF
V gene: TRBV4-1

CDR3 protein: ASSFPNKPQH
V gene: TRBV12-3/TRBV12-4

CDR3 protein: ASSEPGTGSAPLH
V gene: TRBV6-1

CDR3 protein: ASSQEWRETQY
V gene: TRBV3-1